These 2 T cell receptor beta chains came from one sample sequenced in a study of blood T cell repertoires in COVID-19. Clones were sequenced by immunoSEQ multiplex PCR, and TCRdb holds only the in-frame ones, with some missing. The sample comprises about 81,000 clones, around 88% of which are singletons, and under 30% rests with the top ten. Sequenced sample: peripheral blood. These receptors all stem from a human donor in a cohort sampled during active COVID-19.

The V gene is TRBV6-6, the J gene TRBJ2-3; D is unclear. Trimming pared 6 bases from V and 5 bases from J, leaving 12 bases between. CDR3 size: 13 residues. Germline V lookup: CDR1 MNHNY, CDR2 SVGAGI (reference sequence). The CDR3 spells CASSPNLRDTQYF. The CDR3 region has the DNA TGTGCCAGCAGCCCCAACTTAAGAGATACGCAGTATTTT.

The chain couples TRBV2 to TRBJ1-1; no clear D gene. This CDR3 is 14 amino acids long. CDR1 SNHLY and CDR2 FYNNEI come from the germline V gene. The germline V and J ends were trimmed by 0 bases and 5 bases, with 10 bases remaining between them. In DNA form, the CDR3 reads TGTGCCAGCAGTGAAGCGCGGGAGGGAACTGAAGCTTTCTTT. Translation: CASSEAREGTEAFF.